This entry lists 17 T cell receptor beta chains sequenced from one sample in a study of read filtering for tumor transcriptome and immune sequencing. From about 400 ng of RNA, a library with molecular barcoded alpha/delta and beta/gamma adaptors was made. TCRdb redid the calling of the reads with MiXCR, one entry per CDR3 protein. Counted here are 40,000 to 50,000 distinct CDR3 sequences, roughly a fifth occurring once; the ten biggest clones make up approximately 15%. Sequencing input: a population of CD138-negative cells sorted from bone marrow. Receptor source: a donor over 35 with multiple myeloma.

The sample holds many counts of this clonotype. The chain employs TRBV11-2 and TRBJ2-5; 8 bases are shared with TRBD2. The CDR3 runs to 14 residues. The junction had 7 bases not matched to a gene; V was cut back by 5 bases and J by 5 bases. Germline CDR1 is SGHAT and CDR2 is FQNNGV. CDR3: CASSTAGGAETQYF. The CDR3 bases are TGTGCCAGCAGCACGGCGGGGGGCGCGGAGACCCAGTACTTC.

There are a few counts of this clonotype. V usage is TRBV24-1 and J usage is TRBJ1-5; D is unresolved. The CDR3 spans 13 residues. Germline assignment: CDR1 KGHDR and CDR2 SFDVKD. V gave up 4 bases and J gave up 6 bases, with 9 bases separating them. CDR3 sequence (DNA): TGTGCCACCAGTGACAAGTCCAGTCAGCCCCAGCATTTT. The encoded protein is CATSDKSSQPQHF.

Many counts were recorded for this clonotype. V gene TRBV24-1 combines with J gene TRBJ2-3; D unclear. CDR1 and CDR2 from the germline V gene are KGHDR and SFDVKD. The CDR3 contains 13 residues. V lost 5 bases, J lost 5 bases, and 10 bases lay in between. CDR3 protein: CATSGEWGDTQYF. CDR3 coding DNA: TGTGCCACCAGTGGCGAATGGGGAGATACGCAGTATTTT.

This clonotype was observed a handful of times. The V call is TRBV10-2, the J call TRBJ2-2; no reliable D call. Germline V gives CDR1 WSHSY, CDR2 SAAADI. The CDR3 covers 12 residues. V was clipped by 10 bases and J by 3 bases, with 9 bases between them. The CDR3 sequence: CATSGDTGELFF. DNA of the CDR3: TGCGCCACCTCTGGGGACACCGGGGAGCTGTTTTTT.

This clonotype was counted at least ten times. The chain couples TRBV20-1 to TRBJ1-4; D unresolved. Per germline, CDR1 DFQATT and CDR2 SNEGSKA (reference sequence). With 0 bases removed from V and 0 bases from J, the gap between germline ends came to 8 bases. This CDR3 has 15 amino acids. The CDR3 region is CSARDPGATNEKLFF. The CDR3 bases are TGCAGTGCTAGAGATCCCGGGGCAACTAATGAAAAACTGTTTTTT.

This clonotype was detected many times. The V gene is TRBV20-1, the J gene TRBJ2-5; 11 bases are a match to TRBD2. V trimming: 3 bases; J trimming: 5 bases; junction bases outside the gene matches: 11. CDR1 DFQATT and CDR2 SNEGSKA come from the germline V gene (reference sequence). This CDR3 comprises 16 residues. This CDR3 is CSASTPVSGRAETQYF. As DNA, the CDR3 is TGCAGTGCTAGTACCCCCGTTAGCGGGAGGGCCGAGACCCAGTACTTC.

This clonotype appeared many times. The chain carries TRBV6-1 and TRBJ1-4; TRBD1 is a possible D gene (5 bases). The germline V gene encodes CDR1 MNHNS and CDR2 SASEGT. Trimming took off 7 bases at V and 0 bases at J, with 18 bases between the two ends. CDR3 length: 17 residues. The CDR3 sequence: CASNRGLRTPTNEKLFF. For the CDR3, the DNA is TGTGCCAGCAATCGGGGGTTAAGGACCCCAACTAATGAAAAACTGTTTTTT.

This clonotype was counted ten times or more. The chain is built from TRBV29-1 and TRBJ2-6, with TRBD1 matching over 9 bases. J was trimmed by 1 base and V by 5 bases; bases with no gene match: 9. Germline V gives CDR1 SQVTM, CDR2 ANQGSEA. The CDR3 loop spans 17 amino acids. CDR3 residues: CSVYSSGTGSGANVLTF. CDR3 coding DNA: TGCAGCGTTTATAGTTCCGGGACAGGGTCTGGGGCCAACGTCCTGACTTTC.

There are many counts of this clonotype. CDR3 nucleotide sequence: TGCAGTGCTAGAGTAGCGGGATTGAATGAGCAGTTCTTC. Its protein product is CSARVAGLNEQFF. The rearrangement uses TRBV20-1 and TRBJ2-1; TRBD2 aligns across 8 bases. The CDR3 spans 13 residues. Germline lookup yields CDR1 DFQATT and CDR2 SNEGSKA (reference sequence). The V and J ends lost 1 base and 7 bases, in that order; junction bases with no gene match: 3.

Worth noting for this clonotype: A much bigger clone sits one base away, suggesting this may be a read error. The chain links TRBV6-2 or TRBV6-3 to TRBJ1-2; D is unclear. V dropped 7 bases and J dropped 2 bases, with 14 bases sitting between them. CDR3 size: 14 residues. Germline V lookup: CDR1 MNHEY, CDR2 SVGEGT. The chain's CDR3 is CASTQQHWNYGYTF. CDR3 DNA: TGTGCCAGCACCCAGCAGCATTGGAACTATGGCTACACCTTC.

As regards this clonotype: A much larger clone sits a single nucleotide away, making a read error possible. The chain is built from TRBV5-5 and TRBJ2-5, with 11 positions matching TRBD2. Germline CDR1 reads SGHKS; CDR2 reads YYEKEE (reference sequence). The trim removed 7 bases at V and 1 base at J, leaving 6 bases unmatched. This CDR3 is built from 15 residues. CDR3 nucleotide sequence: TGTGCCAGCGGCATCGGACTAGCGGGCCAAGAGACCCAGTACTTC. Translated, it gives CASGIGLAGQETQYF.

This clonotype was detected many times. V usage is TRBV7-3 and J usage is TRBJ2-2, with a weak D call TRBD1 (5 bases). The V and J ends lost 1 base and 0 bases respectively, with 12 bases between them. This CDR3 is 17 amino acids long. Germline CDR1 SGHTA, CDR2 FQGTGA. CDR3 protein: CASSLIQGPPNTGELFF. DNA for the CDR3: TGTGCCAGCAGCTTAATTCAGGGCCCGCCGAACACCGGGGAGCTGTTTTTT.

This clonotype is medium-sized by share. The V gene is TRBV20-1, the J gene TRBJ2-1; D not certain. The V end was cut by 7 bases, the J end by 0 bases, with 10 bases between. Germline assignment: CDR1 DFQATT and CDR2 SNEGSKA (reference sequence). CDR3 length: 13 residues. In DNA, the CDR3 is TGCAGTGGGTTTTCATTCTCCTACAATGAGCAGTTCTTC. As protein: CSGFSFSYNEQFF.

This clonotype was observed many times. V and J are TRBV7-9 and TRBJ2-7; 7 bases fit TRBD1. With V trimmed by 5 bases and J by 3 bases, 7 bases remained unmatched. The CDR3 has 14 amino acids. From germline, CDR1 is SEHNR and CDR2 FQNEAQ (reference sequence). The CDR3 reads CASSEDRVYYEQYF. CDR3 DNA: TGTGCCAGCAGCGAAGACAGGGTCTACTACGAGCAGTACTTC.

The chain employs TRBV5-1 and TRBJ2-7; 9 nucleotides line up with TRBD2. V gave up 0 bases and J gave up 6 bases; unmatched junction bases: 13. CDR3 size: 17 residues. CDR1 SGHRS and CDR2 YFSETQ come from the germline V gene. CDR3 DNA sequence: TGCGCCAGCAGCTTGGTAGCCCGACTAGCAGCGGGAGGCGAGCAGTACTTC. Amino acid sequence: CASSLVARLAAGGEQYF.

This clonotype has a single count. One end of the junction varies from germline; a read error may be responsible. This chain links TRBV6-2 or TRBV6-3 with TRBJ2-1; no clear D. The CDR3 length is 12 residues. Germline lookup yields CDR1 MNHEY and CDR2 SVGEGT. CDR3 region: CASSNERNERFF. CDR3 nucleotide sequence: TGTGCCAGCAGCAACGAACGGAATGAGCGGTTCTTC.

This clonotype was counted many times. CDR3 protein: CASSSLAGESYNEQFF. CDR3 sequence (DNA): TGTGCCAGTAGTTCCCTAGCGGGAGAATCCTACAATGAGCAGTTCTTC. The chain carries TRBV19 and TRBJ2-1; 10 bases map to TRBD2. The CDR3 has 16 amino acids. The ends lost 5 bases at V and 1 base at J; junction bases unmatched: 5. Germline-derived CDR1 and CDR2 are LNHDA and SQIVND (reference sequence).